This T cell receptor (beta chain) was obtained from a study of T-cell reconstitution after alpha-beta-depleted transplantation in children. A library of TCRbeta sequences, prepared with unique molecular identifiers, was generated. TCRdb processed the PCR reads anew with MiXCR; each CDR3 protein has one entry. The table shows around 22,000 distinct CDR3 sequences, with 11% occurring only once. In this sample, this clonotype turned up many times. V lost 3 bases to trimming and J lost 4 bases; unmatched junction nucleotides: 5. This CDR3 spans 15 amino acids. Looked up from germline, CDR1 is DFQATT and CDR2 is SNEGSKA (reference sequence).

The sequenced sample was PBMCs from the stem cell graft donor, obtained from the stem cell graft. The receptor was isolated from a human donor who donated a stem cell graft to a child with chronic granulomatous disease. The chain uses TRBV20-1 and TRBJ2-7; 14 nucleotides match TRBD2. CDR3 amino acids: CSASLGLAGVYEQYF. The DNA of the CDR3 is TGCAGTGCTAGCCTGGGACTAGCGGGAGTATACGAGCAGTACTTC.